Listed here are 12 T cell receptor beta chains from one sample, sequenced in a study of CD8 T cells in Susac syndrome. When the RNA was reverse transcribed, random hexamers were used with an input of roughly 0.45 to 1 ug. MiXCR, run by TCRdb on the immunoSEQ multiplex PCR reads, gives a single entry per CDR3 protein. This sample yields some 120,000 distinct CDR3 sequences, of which roughly 96% are seen a single time; more than 0.095% belongs to the top ten. Material: CD4+ T cells from PBMCs. The source of these receptors is a human donor in good health.

The chain uses TRBV19 and TRBJ2-7; D assignment may be TRBD1 or TRBD2 (5 bases each). The ends were cut back, 8 bases at V and 0 bases at J, with 14 bases in the middle. Per germline, CDR1 LNHDA and CDR2 SQIVND (reference sequence). The CDR3 has 14 amino acids. CDR3 protein: CASGDPGSSYEQYF. DNA for the CDR3: TGTGCCAGTGGAGATCCAGGGAGCTCCTACGAGCAGTACTTC. Full variable domain (missing parts from reference TRBV19 and TRBJ2-7): DGGITQSPKYLFRKEGQNVTLSCEQNLNHDAMYWYRQDPGQGLRLIYYSQIVNDFQKGDIAEGYSVSREKKESFPLTVTSAQKNPTAFYLCASGDPGSSYEQYFGPGTRLTVT.

For this clonotype: At one of its ends the junction is not consistent with the germline gene, which may arise from a read error. This sequence joins TRBV3-1 and TRBJ2-1; D is ambiguous. The CDR3 runs 14 residues. CDR1 is LGHDT and CDR2 is YNNKEL in the germline V gene (reference sequence). The CDR3 DNA is TGTGCCAGCAGCCAAGACGGGTTTTACAATGAGCGGTTCTTC. It encodes CASSQDGFYNERFF.

The V and J genes are TRBV7-9 and TRBJ1-4, with D perhaps TRBD1 (6 bases). Germline V gene sequence: CDR1 SEHNR, CDR2 FQNEAQ (reference sequence). V was clipped by 9 bases and J by 4 bases, with 21 bases between them. This CDR3 has 16 amino acids. The CDR3 reads CASRPGHQINNEKLFF. The CDR3 region has the DNA TGTGCCAGTAGACCGGGACACCAAATTAATAATGAAAAACTGTTTTTT. Complete variable domain (other parts from reference TRBV7-9 and TRBJ1-4): DTGVSQNPRHKITKRGQNVTFRCDPISEHNRLYWYRQTLGQGPEFLTYFQNEAQLEKSRLLSDRFSAERPKGSFSTLEIQRTEQGDSAMYLCASRPGHQINNEKLFFGSGTQLSVL.

The CDR3 coding sequence is TGTGCCAGCAAAGGCTTACAAGAGACCCAGTACTTC. Its protein is CASKGLQETQYF. The V gene is TRBV6-6, the J gene TRBJ2-5; D unresolved. V shed 7 bases and J shed 2 bases, with 8 bases lying between them. Germline values: CDR1 MNHNY, CDR2 SVGAGI (reference sequence). This CDR3 is 12 amino acids long.

The chain joins TRBV4-2 to TRBJ1-5; the D is unclear. The V end lost 4 bases, the J end lost 0 bases, and 13 bases lay between the germline ends. The CDR3 has 16 residues. The germline CDR1 and CDR2 sequences are LGHNA and YNFKEQ. The CDR3 nucleotides are TGTGCCAGCAGCCCGATTTACGGGGATAGCAATCAGCCCCAGCATTTT. Its translation: CASSPIYGDSNQPQHF.

The chain recombines TRBV7-9 with TRBJ2-7; 11 bases line up with TRBD2. The CDR3 has 17 residues. Trimming removed 3 bases from V and 4 bases from J; junction bases left unmatched: 11. Germline V lookup: CDR1 SEHNR, CDR2 FQNEAQ (reference sequence). The DNA for the CDR3 is TGTGCCAGCAGCTTCCCGTCTAGCGGGAGGATCGATTACGAGCAGTACTTC. This encodes CASSFPSSGRIDYEQYF. Using reference TRBV7-9 and TRBJ2-7 for the parts outside the CDR3, the full variable domain is DTGVSQNPRHKITKRGQNVTFRCDPISEHNRLYWYRQTLGQGPEFLTYFQNEAQLEKSRLLSDRFSAERPKGSFSTLEIQRTEQGDSAMYLCASSFPSSGRIDYEQYFGPGTRLTVT.

The V call is TRBV30, the J call TRBJ2-2, with D possibly being TRBD1 (5 bases). CDR3 length: 14 amino acids. Per the germline V gene, CDR1 is GTSNPN and CDR2 is SVGIG (reference sequence). V shed 1 base and J shed 3 bases, with 9 bases lying between them. Here the CDR3 DNA reads TGTGCCTGGAGTGGACAGAAGTACACCGGGGAGCTGTTTTTT. Translating gives CAWSGQKYTGELFF.

This rearrangement joins TRBV28 to TRBJ2-7, with 7 bases fitting TRBD1. Looked up from germline, CDR1 is MDHEN and CDR2 is SYDVKM. The CDR3 totals 15 residues. Trimming removed 5 bases from V and 1 base from J; junction bases left unmatched: 8. The chain's CDR3 is CASSVGGSGSYEQYF. CDR3 DNA: TGTGCCAGCAGTGTAGGGGGCTCGGGGTCCTACGAGCAGTACTTC.

This clonotype appeared once. The gene calls are TRBV6-5 and TRBJ2-3; possibly TRBD1 for D (6 bases). V was pared by 0 bases and J by 8 bases, with 24 bases between. Germline CDR1 reads MNHEY; CDR2 reads SVGAGI. The CDR3 runs to 18 residues. This chain's CDR3 is CASSYSRGNRRRQGTQYF. The CDR3 DNA is TGTGCCAGCAGTTACTCGAGGGGGAATCGGCGGCGCCAGGGTACGCAGTATTTT.

The chain joins TRBV5-1 to TRBJ1-1, with D tentatively TRBD1 (5 bases). This CDR3 region has 14 residues. Germline-derived CDR1 and CDR2 are SGHRS and YFSETQ. Trimming shortened V by 4 bases and J by 6 bases, and 16 bases separated the two germline ends. This CDR3 reads CASSEGRSDAEAFF. The CDR3 bases are TGCGCCAGCAGCGAGGGACGGTCGGATGCTGAAGCTTTCTTT.

The chain combines TRBV18 with TRBJ1-2, with TRBD1 matching 8 bases. V dropped 3 bases and J dropped 1; count of bases not matched to a gene: 16. CDR3 size: 19 residues. Germline CDR1 is KGHSH and CDR2 is LQKENI. The CDR3 nucleotides read TGTGCCAGCTCACCCCGCGGTTTTCAGGGGGCCGCCCTTAACTATGGCTACACCTTC. Translating gives CASSPRGFQGAALNYGYTF. The full variable domain, rest sourced from reference TRBV18 and TRBJ1-2, is NAGVMQNPRHLVRRRGQEARLRCSPMKGHSHVYWYRQLPEEGLKFMVYLQKENIIDESGMPKERFSAEFPKEGPSILRIQQVVRGDSAAYFCASSPRGFQGAALNYGYTFGSGTRLTVV.

This clonotype appeared a single time. This chain links TRBV19 with TRBJ1-2; D uncertain. This CDR3 is 13 amino acids long. V lost 0 bases and J lost 5, with 7 bases in between. Germline V gene lookup returns CDR1 LNHDA and CDR2 SQIVND (reference sequence). In DNA, the CDR3 is TGTGCCAGTAGTATAGAACAGCTGTATGGCTACACCTTC. It translates to CASSIEQLYGYTF.